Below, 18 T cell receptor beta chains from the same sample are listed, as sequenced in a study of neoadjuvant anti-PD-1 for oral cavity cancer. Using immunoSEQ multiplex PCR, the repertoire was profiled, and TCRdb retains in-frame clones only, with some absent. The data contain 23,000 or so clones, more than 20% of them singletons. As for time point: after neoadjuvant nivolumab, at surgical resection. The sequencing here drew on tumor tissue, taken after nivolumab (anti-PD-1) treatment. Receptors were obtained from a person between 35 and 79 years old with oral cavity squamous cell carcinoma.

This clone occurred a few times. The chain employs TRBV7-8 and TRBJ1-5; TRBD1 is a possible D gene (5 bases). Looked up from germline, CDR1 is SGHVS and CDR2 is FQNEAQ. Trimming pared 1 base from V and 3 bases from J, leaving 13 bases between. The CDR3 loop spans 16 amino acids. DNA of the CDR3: TGTGCCAGCAGCTTAGACGGGGCGGGGTACAATCAGCCCCAGCATTTT. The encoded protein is CASSLDGAGYNQPQHF. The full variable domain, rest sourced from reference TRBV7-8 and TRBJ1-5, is GAGVSQSPRYKVAKRGQDVALRCDPISGHVSLFWYQQALGQGPEFLTYFQNEAQLDKSGLPSDRFFAERPEGSVSTLKIQRTQQEDSAVYLCASSLDGAGYNQPQHFGDGTRLSIL.

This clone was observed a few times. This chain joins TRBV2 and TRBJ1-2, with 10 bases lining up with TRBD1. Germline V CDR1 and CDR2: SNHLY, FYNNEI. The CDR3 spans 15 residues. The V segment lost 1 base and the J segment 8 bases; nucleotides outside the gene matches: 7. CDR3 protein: CASSEGGQGSLGYTF. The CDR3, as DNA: TGTGCCAGCAGTGAAGGGGGACAGGGGAGTTTAGGCTACACCTTC.

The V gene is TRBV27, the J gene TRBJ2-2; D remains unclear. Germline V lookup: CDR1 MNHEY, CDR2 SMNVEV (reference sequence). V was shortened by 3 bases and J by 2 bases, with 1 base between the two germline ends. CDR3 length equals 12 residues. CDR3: CASSFNTGELFF. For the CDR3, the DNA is TGTGCCAGCAGTTTCAACACCGGGGAGCTGTTTTTT.

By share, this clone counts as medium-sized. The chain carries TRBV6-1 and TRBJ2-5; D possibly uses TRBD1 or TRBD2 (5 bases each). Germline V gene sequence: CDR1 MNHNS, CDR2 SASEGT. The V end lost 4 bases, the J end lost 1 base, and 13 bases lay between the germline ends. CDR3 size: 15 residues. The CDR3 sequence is CASSGESGTQETQYF. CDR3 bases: TGTGCCAGCAGTGGTGAATCCGGGACCCAAGAGACCCAGTACTTC.

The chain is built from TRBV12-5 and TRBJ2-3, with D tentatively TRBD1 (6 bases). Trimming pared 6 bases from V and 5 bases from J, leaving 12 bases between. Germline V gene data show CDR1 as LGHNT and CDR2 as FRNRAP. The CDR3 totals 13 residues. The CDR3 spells CASGTGGGDTQYF. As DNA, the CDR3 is TGTGCTAGTGGGACAGGAGGTGGAGATACGCAGTATTTT.

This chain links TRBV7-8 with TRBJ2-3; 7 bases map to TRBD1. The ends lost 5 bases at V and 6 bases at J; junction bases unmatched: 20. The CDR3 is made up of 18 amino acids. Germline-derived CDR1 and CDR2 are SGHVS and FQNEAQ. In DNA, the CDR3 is TGTGCCAGCAGCCCTTCGGTGACAGGGTTTTTTGTTTCGGATACGCAGTATTTT. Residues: CASSPSVTGFFVSDTQYF.

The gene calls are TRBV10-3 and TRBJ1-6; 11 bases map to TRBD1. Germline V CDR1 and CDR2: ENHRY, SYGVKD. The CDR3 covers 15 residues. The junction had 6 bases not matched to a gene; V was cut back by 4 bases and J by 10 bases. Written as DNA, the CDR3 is TGTGCCATCAGTGGAGGGGGGACAGGGGGATCACCCCTCCACTTT. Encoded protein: CAISGGGTGGSPLHF.

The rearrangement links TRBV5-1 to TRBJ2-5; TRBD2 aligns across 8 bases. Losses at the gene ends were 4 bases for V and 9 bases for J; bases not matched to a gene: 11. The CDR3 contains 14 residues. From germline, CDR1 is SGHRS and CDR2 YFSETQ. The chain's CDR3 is CASSAASGRTSQYF. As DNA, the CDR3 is TGCGCCAGCAGCGCTGCAAGCGGGAGAACGTCCCAGTACTTC.

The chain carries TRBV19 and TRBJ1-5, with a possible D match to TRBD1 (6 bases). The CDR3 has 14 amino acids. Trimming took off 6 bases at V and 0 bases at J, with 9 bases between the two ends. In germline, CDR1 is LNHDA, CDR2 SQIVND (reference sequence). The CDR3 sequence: CASREDSSNQPQHF. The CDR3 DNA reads TGTGCCAGTAGGGAGGACAGTAGCAATCAGCCCCAGCATTTT. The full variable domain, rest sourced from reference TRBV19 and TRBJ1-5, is DGGITQSPKYLFRKEGQNVTLSCEQNLNHDAMYWYRQDPGQGLRLIYYSQIVNDFQKGDIAEGYSVSREKKESFPLTVTSAQKNPTAFYLCASREDSSNQPQHFGDGTRLSIL.

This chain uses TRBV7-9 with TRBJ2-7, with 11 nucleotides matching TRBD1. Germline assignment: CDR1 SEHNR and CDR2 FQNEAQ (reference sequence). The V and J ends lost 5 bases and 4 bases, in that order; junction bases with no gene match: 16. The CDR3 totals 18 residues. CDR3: CASSQPADRGPRMYEQYF. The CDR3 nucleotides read TGTGCCAGCAGCCAACCCGCGGACAGGGGGCCTCGGATGTACGAGCAGTACTTC.

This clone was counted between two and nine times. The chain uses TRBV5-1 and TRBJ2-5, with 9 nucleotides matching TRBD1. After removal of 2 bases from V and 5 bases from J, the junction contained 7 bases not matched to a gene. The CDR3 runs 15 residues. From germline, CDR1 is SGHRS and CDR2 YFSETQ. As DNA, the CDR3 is TGCGCCAGCAGCTTCGGACAGGGGTTCGGGGAGACCCAGTACTTC. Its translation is CASSFGQGFGETQYF.

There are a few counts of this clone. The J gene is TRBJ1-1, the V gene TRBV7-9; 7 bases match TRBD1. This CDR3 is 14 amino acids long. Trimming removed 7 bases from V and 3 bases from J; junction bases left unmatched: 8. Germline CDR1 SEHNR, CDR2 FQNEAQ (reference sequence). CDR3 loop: CASTRWDSDTEAFF. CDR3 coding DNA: TGTGCCAGCACTCGTTGGGACAGTGACACTGAAGCTTTCTTT.

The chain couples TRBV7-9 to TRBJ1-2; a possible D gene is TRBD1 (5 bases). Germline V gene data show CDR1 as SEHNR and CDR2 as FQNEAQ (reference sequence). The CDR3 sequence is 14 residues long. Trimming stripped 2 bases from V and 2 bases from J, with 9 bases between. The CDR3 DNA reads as TGTGCCAGCAGCTTACGGGCAGGGAACTATGGCTACACCTTC. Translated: CASSLRAGNYGYTF.

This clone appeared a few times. For the CDR3, the DNA is TGTGCCAGCAGTTTATTTACAGGGGGCGTCTATGGCTACACCTTC. Encoded protein: CASSLFTGGVYGYTF. This chain links TRBV27 with TRBJ1-2, with 9 positions matching TRBD1. Germline CDR1 MNHEY, CDR2 SMNVEV (reference sequence). V lost 1 base, J lost 4 bases, and 4 bases stayed unmatched. This CDR3 contains 15 residues.

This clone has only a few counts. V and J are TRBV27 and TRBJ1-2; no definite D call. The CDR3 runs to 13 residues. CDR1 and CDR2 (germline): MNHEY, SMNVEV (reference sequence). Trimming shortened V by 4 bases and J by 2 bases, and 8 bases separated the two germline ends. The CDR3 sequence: CASSSDGNYGYTF. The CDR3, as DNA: TGTGCCAGCAGTTCTGACGGAAACTATGGCTACACCTTC.

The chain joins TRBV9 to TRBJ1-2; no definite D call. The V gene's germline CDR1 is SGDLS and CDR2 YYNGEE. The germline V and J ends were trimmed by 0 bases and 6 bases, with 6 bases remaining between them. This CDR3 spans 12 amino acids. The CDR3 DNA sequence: TGTGCCAGCAGCGTAGGGACCGATGGCTACACCTTC. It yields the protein CASSVGTDGYTF.

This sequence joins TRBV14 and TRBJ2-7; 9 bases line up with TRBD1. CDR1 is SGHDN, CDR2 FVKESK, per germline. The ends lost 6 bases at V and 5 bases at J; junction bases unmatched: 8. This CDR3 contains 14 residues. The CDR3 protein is CASRLTGTGNEQYF. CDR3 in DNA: TGTGCCAGCAGGTTAACAGGGACAGGGAACGAGCAGTACTTC. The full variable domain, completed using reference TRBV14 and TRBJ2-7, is EAGVTQFPSHSVIEKGQTVTLRCDPISGHDNLYWYRRVMGKEIKFLLHFVKESKQDESGMPNNRFLAERTGGTYSTLKVQPAELEDSGVYFCASRLTGTGNEQYFGPGTRLTVT.

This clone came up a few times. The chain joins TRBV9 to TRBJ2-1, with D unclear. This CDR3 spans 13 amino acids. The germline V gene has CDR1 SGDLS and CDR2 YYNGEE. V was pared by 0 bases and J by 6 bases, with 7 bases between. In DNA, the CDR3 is TGTGCCAGCAGCGTAGGCAGCGCCAATGAGCAGTTCTTC. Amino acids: CASSVGSANEQFF.